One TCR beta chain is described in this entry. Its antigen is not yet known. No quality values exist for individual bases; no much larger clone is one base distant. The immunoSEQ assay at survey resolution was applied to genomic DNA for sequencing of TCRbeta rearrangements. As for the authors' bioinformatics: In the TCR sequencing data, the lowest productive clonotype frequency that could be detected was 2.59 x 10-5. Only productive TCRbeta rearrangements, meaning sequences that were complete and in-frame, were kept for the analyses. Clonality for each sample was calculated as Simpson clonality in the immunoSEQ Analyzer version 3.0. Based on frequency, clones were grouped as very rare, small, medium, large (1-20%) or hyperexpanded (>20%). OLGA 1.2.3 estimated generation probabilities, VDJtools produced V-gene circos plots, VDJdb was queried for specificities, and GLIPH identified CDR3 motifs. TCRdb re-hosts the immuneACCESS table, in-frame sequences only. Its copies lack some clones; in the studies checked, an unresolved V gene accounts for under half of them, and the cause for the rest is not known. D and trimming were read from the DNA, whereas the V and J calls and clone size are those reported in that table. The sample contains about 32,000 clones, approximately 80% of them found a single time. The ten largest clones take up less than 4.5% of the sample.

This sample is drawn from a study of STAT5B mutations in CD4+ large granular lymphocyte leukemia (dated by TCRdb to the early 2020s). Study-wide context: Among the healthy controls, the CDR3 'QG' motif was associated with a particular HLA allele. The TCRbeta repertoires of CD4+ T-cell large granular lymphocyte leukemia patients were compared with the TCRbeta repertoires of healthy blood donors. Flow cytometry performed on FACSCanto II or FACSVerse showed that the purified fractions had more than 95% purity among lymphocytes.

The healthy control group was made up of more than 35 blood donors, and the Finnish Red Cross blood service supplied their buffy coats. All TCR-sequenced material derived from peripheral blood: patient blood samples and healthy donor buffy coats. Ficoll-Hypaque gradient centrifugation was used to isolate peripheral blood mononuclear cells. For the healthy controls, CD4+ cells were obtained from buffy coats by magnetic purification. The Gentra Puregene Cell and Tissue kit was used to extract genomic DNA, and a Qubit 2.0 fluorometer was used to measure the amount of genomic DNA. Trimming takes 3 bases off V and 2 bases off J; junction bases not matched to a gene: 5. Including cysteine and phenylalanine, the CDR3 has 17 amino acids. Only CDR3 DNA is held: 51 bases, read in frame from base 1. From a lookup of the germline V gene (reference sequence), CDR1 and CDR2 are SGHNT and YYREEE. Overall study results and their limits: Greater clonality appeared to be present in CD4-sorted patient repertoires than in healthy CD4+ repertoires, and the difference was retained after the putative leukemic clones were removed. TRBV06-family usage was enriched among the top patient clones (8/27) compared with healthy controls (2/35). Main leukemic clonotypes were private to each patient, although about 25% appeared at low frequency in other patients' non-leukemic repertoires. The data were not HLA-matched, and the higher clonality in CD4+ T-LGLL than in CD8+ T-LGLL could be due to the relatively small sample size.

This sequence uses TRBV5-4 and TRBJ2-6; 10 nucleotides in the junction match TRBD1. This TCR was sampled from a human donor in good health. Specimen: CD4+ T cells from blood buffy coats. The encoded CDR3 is CASSSPGQGTGANVLTF. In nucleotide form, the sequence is TGTGCCAGCAGCTCGCCGGGACAGGGGACTGGGGCCAACGTCCTGACTTTC.